What follows are 14 T cell receptor beta chains derived from one specimen sequenced in a study of OX40 agonist ivuxolimab in advanced cancers. Profiling relied on immunoSEQ multiplex PCR, and the TCRdb table lists in-frame clones only, not all of them. The sample contains 40,000 to 60,000 clones, roughly four fifths of which appear only once. The sample consisted of CD4+ or CD8+ T cells sorted from blood, taken in a trial of the OX40 agonist ivuxolimab. The receptors come from an adult with an advanced solid tumor such as melanoma, head and neck, liver or kidney cancer.

The V call is TRBV10-3, the J call TRBJ1-1, with D perhaps TRBD1 (5 bases). The CDR3 length is 14 residues. V lost 7 bases, J lost 4 bases, and 16 bases lay in between. From germline, CDR1 is ENHRY and CDR2 SYGVKD. CDR3 DNA sequence: TGTGCCATCAAGGACACCGTGGTTCTCACTGAAGCTTTCTTT. Its protein is CAIKDTVVLTEAFF.

The rearrangement uses TRBV19 and TRBJ2-5, with D possibly being TRBD2 (6 bases). Trimming took 6 bases from V and 4 from J, leaving 12 bases between them. CDR3 length: 13 amino acids. Per germline, CDR1 LNHDA and CDR2 SQIVND (reference sequence). The CDR3 DNA reads TGTGCCAGTAGGCGACTAGAGGGAGAGACCCAGTACTTC. It codes for CASRRLEGETQYF.

The chain is built from TRBV11-2 and TRBJ2-2; D is undetermined. V lost 6 bases and J 6 bases, leaving 14 bases between the germline ends. CDR1 and CDR2 (germline): SGHAT, FQNNGV. CDR3 size: 14 residues. The CDR3 bases are TGTGCCAGCAGTCCAACATCGGGTGCCGGGGAGCTGTTTTTT. This gives the protein CASSPTSGAGELFF.

This chain links TRBV5-1 with TRBJ2-1, with D unclear. Trimming shortened V by 3 bases and J by 0 bases, and 10 bases separated the two germline ends. From germline, CDR1 is SGHRS and CDR2 YFSETQ. CDR3 length equals 15 residues. CDR3 sequence reads: CASSWSLSSYNEQFF. In DNA, the CDR3 is TGCGCCAGCAGCTGGTCGTTGAGCTCCTACAATGAGCAGTTCTTC.

V is TRBV5-4 and J is TRBJ2-3; tentatively, D is TRBD2 (6 bases). CDR1 and CDR2 (germline): SGHNT, YYREEE (reference sequence). CDR3 length equals 15 residues. V was cut by 4 bases and J by 0 bases, with 12 bases left in between. CDR3 region: CASSLAGLSTDTQYF. In nucleotides, the CDR3 is TGTGCCAGCAGCCTCGCGGGGCTAAGCACAGATACGCAGTATTTT.

In this sample, this clone turned up a few times. This chain uses TRBV18 with TRBJ2-7; D possibly corresponds to TRBD1 (5 bases). The V end was cut by 3 bases, the J end by 6 bases, with 15 bases between. CDR3 length equals 14 residues. Germline assignment: CDR1 KGHSH and CDR2 LQKENI. CDR3 in amino acids: CASSPLDTSVEQYF. The CDR3 coding sequence is TGTGCCAGCTCACCCTTGGACACCTCTGTCGAGCAGTACTTC.

The J gene is TRBJ2-7, the V gene TRBV14, with D maybe TRBD2 (5 bases). The CDR3 loop spans 13 amino acids. V was pared by 0 bases and J by 9 bases, with 12 bases between. CDR1 and CDR2 (germline): SGHDN, FVKESK. The CDR3 loop is CASSQDLAGLQYF. The CDR3 region has the DNA TGTGCCAGCAGCCAAGATTTGGCGGGCCTGCAGTACTTC.

V usage is TRBV19 and J usage is TRBJ2-4; D is uncertain. The CDR3 is 12 residues long. The germline CDR1 and CDR2 sequences are LNHDA and SQIVND (reference sequence). V was clipped by 5 bases and J by 2 bases, with 4 bases between them. Written as DNA, the CDR3 is TGTGCCAGTAGTGATACCAAAAACATTCAGTACTTC. Its translation: CASSDTKNIQYF.

The chain has TRBV5-1 and TRBJ2-3; TRBD1 agrees at 7 bases. Germline V gene lookup returns CDR1 SGHRS and CDR2 YFSETQ. J was trimmed by 2 bases and V by 5 bases; bases with no gene match: 5. The CDR3 is 14 amino acids. Written as DNA, the CDR3 is TGCGCCAGCAGTCCCGGGACAGCCACAGATACGCAGTATTTT. Protein sequence: CASSPGTATDTQYF.

The chain joins TRBV5-4 to TRBJ1-4; D is ambiguous. The germline CDR1 and CDR2 sequences are SGHNT and YYREEE (reference sequence). Trimming took off 2 bases at V and 7 bases at J, with 9 bases between the two ends. This CDR3 is built from 13 residues. Here the CDR3 reads CASSFRESEKLFF. The DNA for the CDR3 is TGTGCCAGCAGCTTTCGGGAAAGTGAAAAACTGTTTTTT.

CDR3 sequence (DNA): TGTGCCAGCAGGGGGGGGCTATACAATGAGCAGTTCTTC. It translates to CASRGGLYNEQFF. The chain links TRBV6-5 to TRBJ2-1; possible D gene TRBD2, 7 bases. Per germline, CDR1 MNHEY and CDR2 SVGAGI. The V end lost 6 bases, the J end lost 4 bases, and 10 bases lay between the germline ends. The CDR3 contains 13 residues.

The chain links TRBV9 to TRBJ2-5, with D hard to call. From germline, CDR1 is SGDLS and CDR2 YYNGEE. Trimming took off 2 bases at V and 4 bases at J, with 15 bases between the two ends. CDR3 length: 15 amino acids. The CDR3: CASSVSVGDSETQYF. Here the CDR3 DNA reads TGTGCCAGCAGCGTCTCCGTAGGAGATTCAGAGACCCAGTACTTC.

V and J are TRBV20-1 and TRBJ2-7; D is undetermined. Between the trimmed V and J ends, which lost 4 bases and 4 bases, there was a span of 8 bases. CDR3 length: 11 residues. Looked up from germline, CDR1 is DFQATT and CDR2 is SNEGSKA (reference sequence). The CDR3 region is CSAILIYEQYF. The CDR3 nucleotides read TGCAGTGCTATACTGATTTACGAGCAGTACTTC.

The rearrangement joins TRBV7-9 to TRBJ2-2; D is ambiguous. The V and J ends lost 8 bases and 5 bases respectively, with 18 bases between them. The length of the CDR3 is 15 residues. The germline V gene has CDR1 SEHNR and CDR2 FQNEAQ (reference sequence). In nucleotides, the CDR3 is TGTGCCAGCCCGACTGGGCCCCTCCGGACCGGGGAGCTGTTTTTT. Translation: CASPTGPLRTGELFF.